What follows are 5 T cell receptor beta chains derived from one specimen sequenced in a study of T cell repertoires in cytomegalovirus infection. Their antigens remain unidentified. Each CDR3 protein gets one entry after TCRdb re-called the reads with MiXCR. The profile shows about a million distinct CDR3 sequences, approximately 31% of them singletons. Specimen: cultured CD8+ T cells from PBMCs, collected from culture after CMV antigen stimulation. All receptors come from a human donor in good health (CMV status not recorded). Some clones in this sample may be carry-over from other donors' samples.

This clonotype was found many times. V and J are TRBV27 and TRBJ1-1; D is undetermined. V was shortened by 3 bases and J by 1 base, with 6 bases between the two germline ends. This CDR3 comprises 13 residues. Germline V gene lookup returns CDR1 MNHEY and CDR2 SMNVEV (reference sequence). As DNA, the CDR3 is TGTGCCAGCAGTTTTAAGGAGAACACTGAAGCTTTCTTT. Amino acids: CASSFKENTEAFF.

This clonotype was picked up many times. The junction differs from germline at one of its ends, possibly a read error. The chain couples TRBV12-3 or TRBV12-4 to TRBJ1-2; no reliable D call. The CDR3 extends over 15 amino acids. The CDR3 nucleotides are TGTGCCAGCAGCTTAGGCCTGGCGGGGATCTATGGCTACACCTTC. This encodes CASSLGLAGIYGYTF.

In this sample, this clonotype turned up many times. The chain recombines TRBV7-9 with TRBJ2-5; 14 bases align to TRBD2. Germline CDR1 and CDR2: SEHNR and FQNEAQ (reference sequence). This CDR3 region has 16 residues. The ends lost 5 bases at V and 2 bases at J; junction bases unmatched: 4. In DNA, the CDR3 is TGTGCCAGCAGCCCAGGGACTAGCGGGAGTCAAGAGACCCAGTACTTC. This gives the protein CASSPGTSGSQETQYF.

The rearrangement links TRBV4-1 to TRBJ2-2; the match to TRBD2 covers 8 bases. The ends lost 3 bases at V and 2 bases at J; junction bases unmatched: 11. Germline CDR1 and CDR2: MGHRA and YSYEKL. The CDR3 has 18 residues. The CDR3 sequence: CASSHPGGGQPNTGELFF. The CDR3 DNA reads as TGCGCCAGCAGCCACCCGGGGGGGGGCCAACCCAACACCGGGGAGCTGTTTTTT.

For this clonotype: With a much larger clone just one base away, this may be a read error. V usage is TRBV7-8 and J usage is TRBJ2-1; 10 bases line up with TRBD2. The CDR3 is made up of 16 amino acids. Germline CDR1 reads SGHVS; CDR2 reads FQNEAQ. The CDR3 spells CTSSLELAGASNEQFF. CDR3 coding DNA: TGTACCAGCAGCTTAGAGCTAGCGGGGGCCTCCAATGAGCAGTTCTTC.